These T cell receptor beta chains were read from a single sample in a study of shared clonotypes between healthy human individuals. The repertoire was sequenced with immunoSEQ multiplex PCR; TCRdb's copy has only in-frame clones and lacks some. The sample holds roughly 1,000,000 clones, 70% to 80% seen once. The sequenced sample consisted of memory CD4+ T cells from PBMCs. The receptors here all came from a young man in good health. Some clones in this sample may be carry-over from other donors' samples. Each CDR3 is given with its conserved first and last residue. D genes are given only for firm matches. Clone size is stated in some rows and not others, as once, few, many or a class when expanded.

>-|TRBD1|TRBJ2-7|TRBV5-4
CASSQAGTGLYEQYF
TGTGCCAGCAGCCAAGCCGGGACAGGGCTCTACGAGCAGTACTTC
>-|-|TRBJ1-2|TRBV2
CASSGFGANYGYTF
TGTGCCAGCAGTGGCTTTGGGGCTAACTATGGCTACACCTTC
>-|-|TRBJ1-2|TRBV13
CASGSLSGHGYTF
TGTGCCAGCGGGAGTCTTTCTGGGCATGGCTACACCTTC
>-|-|TRBJ2-1|TRBV5-1
CASSFGSGNEQFF
TGCGCCAGCAGTTTTGGGTCGGGCAATGAGCAGTTCTTC
>-|TRBD1|TRBJ2-7|TRBV5-1
CASSEGQGKLYEQYF
TGCGCCAGCAGCGAGGGACAGGGGAAACTCTACGAGCAGTACTTC
>-|-|TRBJ2-7|TRBV18
CASSPDRGGAYEQYF
TGTGCCAGCTCACCAGACAGGGGAGGGGCCTACGAGCAGTACTTC
>-|-|TRBJ2-7|TRBV18
CASSRGGNYEQYF
TGTGCCAGCTCACGCGGCGGTAACTACGAGCAGTACTTC
>-|-|TRBJ2-1|TRBV7-3
CASSLRSASYNEQFF
TGTGCCAGCAGCTTAAGGTCAGCCTCCTACAATGAGCAGTTCTTC
>-|TRBD2|TRBJ2-3|TRBV14
CASSQLAVSTDTQYF
TGTGCCAGCAGCCAGCTAGCGGTTAGCACAGATACGCAGTATTTT
>-|TRBD1|TRBJ1-3|TRBV19
CASKKTDRGLGNTIYF
TGTGCCAGTAAGAAAACTGACAGGGGGCTTGGAAACACCATATATTTT
>few|-|TRBJ1-1|TRBV2
CASTLNTEAFF
TGTGCCAGCACATTGAACACTGAAGCTTTCTTT
>-|-|TRBJ1-5|TRBV21-1
CASSLSFGTGQNSNQPQHF
TGTGCCAGCTCTCTATCGTTCGGGACAGGTCAGAATAGCAATCAGCCCCAGCATTTT
>once|-|TRBJ2-3|TRBV7-9
CASSLGRSSTDTQYF
TGTGCCAGCAGCTTAGGGCGGTCTAGCACAGATACGCAGTATTTT
>-|-|TRBJ1-2|TRBV19
CASSTSTDPRGYTF
TGTGCCAGTAGTACCTCGACAGATCCTCGGGGCTACACCTTC
>many|TRBD1|TRBJ1-2|TRBV28
CASSPGQRIYGYTF
TGTGCCAGCAGTCCGGGACAGAGAATCTATGGCTACACCTTC
>-|-|TRBJ2-1|TRBV29-1
CSVDQPPNGYNEQFF
TGCAGCGTTGACCAACCCCCGAACGGGTACAATGAGCAGTTCTTC
>-|-|TRBJ1-1|TRBV15
CATSHRIRTEAFF
TGTGCCACCAGTCACCGAATCCGCACTGAAGCTTTCTTT
>-|-|TRBJ2-7|TRBV9
CASSPHLDRGYEQYF
TGTGCCAGCAGCCCCCACCTTGATCGGGGCTACGAGCAGTACTTC
>-|-|TRBJ2-6|TRBV9
CASSVLGGANVLTF
TGTGCCAGCAGCGTGCTAGGTGGGGCCAACGTCCTGACTTTC
>-|-|TRBJ2-3|TRBV5-4
CASSWAEVTDTQYF
TGTGCCAGCAGCTGGGCGGAGGTAACAGATACGCAGTATTTT